These 4 T cell receptor beta chains share one sample of origin, sequenced in a study of T cells in Graves' hyperthyroidism and ophthalmopathy. The source material, RNA transcripts, was used to amplify TCR beta CDR3 regions. First-round RT-PCR of the TCR CDR3 relied on the HTBI primer set. TCRdb reprocessed the multiplex PCR reads with MiXCR, giving one entry per CDR3 protein. The table lists about 500,000 distinct CDR3 sequences, 17% of them singletons. The sequencing input was blood. The origin of the receptors is a woman between 18 and 29 years old with Graves' ophthalmopathy.

This clonotype was seen many times. The V call is TRBV11-1, the J call TRBJ2-5, with 8 positions matching TRBD2. This CDR3 is 15 amino acids long. The V gene's germline CDR1 is SGHAT and CDR2 FQDESV (reference sequence). V was clipped by 3 bases and J by 1 base; unmatched bases: 4. The CDR3 spells CASSFTAGAQETQYF. Written as DNA, the CDR3 is TGTGCCAGCAGCTTTACAGCGGGAGCCCAAGAGACCCAGTACTTC.

This clonotype was seen a few times. This chain links TRBV15 with TRBJ1-2; the D gene is possibly TRBD1 (5 bases). Trimming removed 1 base from V and 2 bases from J, with 14 bases in between. The CDR3 has 16 amino acids. Germline V CDR1 and CDR2: LNHNV, YYDKDF (reference sequence). The CDR3 reads CATSRGRDLQNYGYTF. For the CDR3, the DNA is TGTGCCACCAGCAGAGGTAGGGACCTCCAGAACTATGGCTACACCTTC.

This clonotype was found many times. The chain carries TRBV27 and TRBJ1-2; TRBD1 might be the D (6 bases). CDR1 and CDR2 from the germline V gene are MNHEY and SMNVEV (reference sequence). The ends were cut back, 5 bases at V and 3 bases at J, with 13 bases in the middle. CDR3 length: 14 amino acids. CDR3 loop: CASSPQGSYYGYTF. The DNA for the CDR3 is TGTGCCAGCAGTCCCCAGGGGAGTTACTATGGCTACACCTTC.

The table lists this clonotype with a few counts. The chain has TRBV24-1 and TRBJ2-1; D remains ambiguous. This CDR3 is built from 13 residues. Trimming pared 5 bases from V and 2 bases from J, leaving 6 bases between. Germline loops: CDR1 KGHDR, CDR2 SFDVKD. CDR3 DNA: TGTGCCACCAGTGGTCGAGCCTACAATGAGCAGTTCTTC. Its translation: CATSGRAYNEQFF.